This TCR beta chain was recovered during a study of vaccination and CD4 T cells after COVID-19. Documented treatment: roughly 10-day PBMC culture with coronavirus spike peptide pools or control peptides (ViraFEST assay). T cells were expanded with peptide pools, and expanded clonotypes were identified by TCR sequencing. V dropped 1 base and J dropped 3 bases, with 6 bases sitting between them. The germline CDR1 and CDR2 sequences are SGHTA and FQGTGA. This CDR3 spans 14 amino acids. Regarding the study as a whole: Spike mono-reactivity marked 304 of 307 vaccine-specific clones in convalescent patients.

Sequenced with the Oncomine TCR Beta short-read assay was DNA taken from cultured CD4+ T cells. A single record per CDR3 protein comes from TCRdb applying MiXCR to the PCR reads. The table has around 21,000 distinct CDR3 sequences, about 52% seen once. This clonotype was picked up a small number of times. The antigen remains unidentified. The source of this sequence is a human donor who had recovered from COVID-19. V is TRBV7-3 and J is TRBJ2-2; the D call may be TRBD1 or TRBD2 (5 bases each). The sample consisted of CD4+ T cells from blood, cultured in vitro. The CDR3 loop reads CASSLRDDTGELFF. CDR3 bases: TGTGCCAGCAGCTTAAGGGACGACACCGGGGAGCTGTTTTTT.